The source of this T cell receptor (beta chain) is a study of blood T cell repertoires in COVID-19. Turning to the study itself: Samples representing acute and convalescent COVID-19 were sourced from the United States, Italy and Spain. PBMCs, B-cell-depleted T cells, or T cells provided the cDNA or gDNA that made up the material.

Per the original methods: Amplification from reference gene primers served as the basis for estimated nucleated cell counts. Repertoires were generated with immunoSEQ multiplex PCR, while TCRdb's copy carries only in-frame clones and drops some. V and J calls plus clone size are reproduced from that table; the DNA served to infer D and trimming. The table shows approximately 500,000 clones, with roughly 91% occurring only once. The Seattle patients joined while their infection was active and were tracked longitudinally afterward. V gave up 6 bases and J gave up 5 bases, with 6 bases separating them. The CDR3 covers 11 residues. CDR1 is KGHSH, CDR2 LQKENI, per germline. Turning to this clone: The identical CDR3 is also encoded by other nucleotide sequences in the sample.

The receptor was isolated from a woman aged 45-59 years with COVID-19, enrolled during active disease. The specimen sequenced was peripheral blood. The rearrangement joins TRBV18 to TRBJ2-3, with a weak D call TRBD1 (6 bases). The CDR3 region is CASSRGDTQYF. CDR3 DNA sequence: TGTGCCAGCTCCAGGGGAGATACGCAGTATTTT.